These 30 T cell receptor beta chains were sequenced from one sample in a study of T cells in Graves' hyperthyroidism and ophthalmopathy (dated by TCRdb to between 2018 and 2021). Library generation was performed with multiplex PCR. TCRdb names Illumina HiSeq 2000 as the instrument used. TCR beta CDR3 regions were amplified from RNA transcripts. For the first round of RT-PCR on the TCR CDR3, the HTBI primer set was used together with the Qiagen OneStep RT-PCR kit. Using fastp trimming at Q25 and MiXCR clonotype assembly, TCRdb reanalyzed the public sequencing data and kept in-frame beta chains. Rows are combined by CDR3 protein, so each entry shows the most common genes and DNA. The sample contains 600,000 to 850,000 distinct CDR3 sequences, approximately 18% of them found a single time. The ten largest clonotypes hold 16% of the sample. The sample consisted of blood. These receptors were obtained from a woman in her 50s with Graves' hyperthyroidism that later progressed to Graves' ophthalmopathy.

This clonotype was recorded a few times. V is TRBV6-1 and J is TRBJ1-1, with 9 positions matching TRBD1. Germline CDR1 is MNHNS and CDR2 is SASEGT. The CDR3 runs 18 residues. V lost 2 bases and J lost 5; bases outside the gene matches: 15. The CDR3 DNA reads as TGTGCCAGCAGTGAAAAAAATAGGTTTACAGGGGGCAAAACTGAAGCTTTCTTT. It encodes CASSEKNRFTGGKTEAFF.

This clonotype was seen ten or more times. This chain joins TRBV3-1 and TRBJ2-5; unclear D gene. Germline CDR1 and CDR2: LGHDT and YNNKEL (reference sequence). V was trimmed by 4 bases and J by 0 bases, leaving 3 bases between them. The CDR3 totals 12 residues. CDR3 sequence (DNA): TGTGCCAGCAGCCGCAACCAAGAGACCCAGTACTTC. Protein product: CASSRNQETQYF.

This clonotype was found many times. CDR3 DNA: TGCAGTGCTACGCCGGGGGATACGCAGTATTTT. Its translation: CSATPGDTQYF. The chain recombines TRBV20-1 with TRBJ2-3, with a weak D call TRBD2 (5 bases). CDR3 length: 11 amino acids. Germline CDR1 and CDR2: DFQATT and SNEGSKA (reference sequence). Deletions cut 4 bases from V and 6 bases from J, with 8 bases between.

This clonotype showed up just a few times. The genes are TRBV5-6 and TRBJ2-1; D is perhaps TRBD1 or TRBD2 (5 bases each). CDR1 and CDR2 (germline): SGHDT, YYEEEE. This CDR3 has 16 residues. Trimming stripped 0 bases from V and 1 base from J, with 11 bases between. The chain's CDR3 is CASSLAWGISYNEQFF. In nucleotides, the CDR3 is TGTGCCAGCAGCTTGGCTTGGGGGATTTCCTACAATGAGCAGTTCTTC. Filled out from reference TRBV5-6 and TRBJ2-1, the complete variable domain reads DAGVTQSPTHLIKTRGQQVTLRCSPKSGHDTVSWYQQALGQGPQFIFQYYEEEERQRGNFPDRFSGHQFPNYSSELNVNALLLGDSALYLCASSLAWGISYNEQFFGPGTRLTVL.

The gene calls are TRBV20-1 and TRBJ2-7, with 7 bases fitting TRBD1. CDR1 DFQATT and CDR2 SNEGSKA come from the germline V gene (reference sequence). V was pared by 1 base and J by 0 bases, with 3 bases of the junction left unmatched. This CDR3 comprises 14 residues. CDR3 nucleotide sequence: TGCAGTGCTAGAGCGACAGGGTTCTCCTACGAGCAGTACTTC. Its protein is CSARATGFSYEQYF.

This clonotype was observed many times. The junction does not match germline at one end; this may be a read error. The genes are TRBV11-2 and TRBJ1-1; 7 positions agree with TRBD1. This CDR3 has 14 amino acids. Germline CDR1 is SGHAT and CDR2 is FQNNGV. CDR3 amino acids: CASSLGGGGTEAFF. In DNA, the CDR3 is TGTGCCAGCAGTTTAGGGGGCGGGGGGACTGAAGCTTTCTTT.

As DNA, the CDR3 is TGTGCCAGCAGTGAAGTTTTGTCAGGGGGTCGGGAGACCCAGTACTTC. This gives the protein CASSEVLSGGRETQYF. The V gene is TRBV6-1, the J gene TRBJ2-5; 7 nucleotides match TRBD1. V trimming: 1 base; J trimming: 5 bases; junction bases outside the gene matches: 10. Germline V lookup: CDR1 MNHNS, CDR2 SASEGT. CDR3 length equals 16 residues.

This clonotype was detected only a few times. The chain uses TRBV11-2 and TRBJ2-4; no firm D call. Per germline, CDR1 SGHAT and CDR2 FQNNGV. V gave up 4 bases and J gave up 7 bases, with 20 bases separating them. The CDR3 covers 16 residues. The CDR3 region has the DNA TGTGCCAGCAGCTATAGTAGTGGGGTGGTCGCGAACATTCAGTACTTC. It yields the protein CASSYSSGVVANIQYF.

This clonotype was seen at least ten times. The V call is TRBV7-6, the J call TRBJ2-1; D not certain. The germline V gene encodes CDR1 SGHVS and CDR2 FNYEAQ. This CDR3 is built from 13 residues. V dropped 5 bases and J dropped 6 bases, with 11 bases sitting between them. The CDR3 nucleotides read TGTGCCAGCAGCCTCTGGGCTGGCAATGAGCAGTTCTTC. This codes for CASSLWAGNEQFF.

V is TRBV18 and J is TRBJ1-6; D not certain. CDR1 is KGHSH and CDR2 is LQKENI in the germline V gene. The CDR3 consists of 14 residues. The germline V and J ends were trimmed by 2 bases and 3 bases, with 5 bases remaining between them. The CDR3 DNA reads as TGTGCCAGCTCACCAGGCAGCTATAATTCACCCCTCCACTTT. Translation gives CASSPGSYNSPLHF.

This clonotype showed up many times. The chain employs TRBV6-6 and TRBJ2-7, with D maybe TRBD1 (6 bases). Per germline, CDR1 MNHNY and CDR2 SVGAGI (reference sequence). With 0 bases removed from V and 5 bases from J, the gap between germline ends came to 11 bases. This CDR3 is built from 14 residues. The DNA for the CDR3 is TGTGCCAGCAGTTACTCGGCAGGGGTGGACGAGCAGTACTTC. This sequence encodes CASSYSAGVDEQYF.

This clonotype was detected ten times or more. The J gene is TRBJ2-5, the V gene TRBV11-2; no clear D. This CDR3 spans 17 amino acids. In germline, CDR1 is SGHAT, CDR2 FQNNGV. Trimming pared 2 bases from V and 1 base from J, leaving 17 bases between. This chain's CDR3 is CASSLISLRTAQETQYF. DNA for the CDR3: TGTGCCAGCAGCTTAATATCCTTGAGAACAGCCCAAGAGACCCAGTACTTC.

This clonotype has just a few counts. The chain carries TRBV9 and TRBJ2-7; D is unclear. Germline V gene sequence: CDR1 SGDLS, CDR2 YYNGEE. This CDR3 spans 15 amino acids. Trimming pared 0 bases from V and 2 bases from J, leaving 12 bases between. For the CDR3, the DNA is TGTGCCAGCAGCGTAGCCCCCTTCTCCGCCTACGAGCAGTACTTC. Translation: CASSVAPFSAYEQYF. The full variable domain, with the rest looked up from reference TRBV9 and TRBJ2-7, is DSGVTQTPKHLITATGQRVTLRCSPRSGDLSVYWYQQSLDQGLQFLIQYYNGEERAKGNILERFSAQQFPDLHSELNLSSLELGDSALYFCASSVAPFSAYEQYFGPGTRLTVT.

This clonotype has at least ten counts. This rearrangement joins TRBV2 to TRBJ1-1; no clear D. Trimming removed 10 bases from V and 1 base from J, with 10 bases in between. This CDR3 comprises 12 residues. CDR1 SNHLY and CDR2 FYNNEI come from the germline V gene. The CDR3 nucleotides are TGTGCCACCCACTCGTCGAACACTGAAGCTTTCTTT. It translates to CATHSSNTEAFF.

The gene calls are TRBV5-1 and TRBJ2-2, with 9 bases aligning to TRBD1. The J segment lost 3 bases and the V segment lost 6 bases, leaving 3 bases of the junction unmatched. The CDR3 covers 14 residues. Per the germline V gene, CDR1 is SGHRS and CDR2 is YFSETQ. CDR3 in amino acids: CASMRTGDTGELFF. The CDR3 DNA follows: TGCGCCAGCATGCGGACAGGGGACACCGGGGAGCTGTTTTTT.

This clonotype was seen repeatedly, ten times or more. The chain combines TRBV6-1 with TRBJ1-1; TRBD1 agrees at 7 bases. CDR1 MNHNS and CDR2 SASEGT come from the germline V gene. The CDR3 totals 13 residues. Trimming cost V 7 bases and J 3 bases; bases outside gene matches: 5. This chain's CDR3 is CASMAGGDTEAFF. In DNA form, the CDR3 reads TGTGCCAGCATGGCAGGGGGAGACACTGAAGCTTTCTTT.

This clonotype appeared a few times. V and J are TRBV30 and TRBJ1-3; 7 nucleotides line up with TRBD1. This CDR3 has 15 residues. Germline V CDR1 and CDR2: GTSNPN, SVGIG (reference sequence). V dropped 3 bases and J dropped 3; count of bases not matched to a gene: 8. CDR3 protein: CAWSHPGTVGNTIYF. The CDR3 DNA reads TGTGCCTGGAGCCATCCCGGGACAGTTGGAAACACCATATATTTT.

This rearrangement joins TRBV13 to TRBJ2-1; perhaps D is TRBD1 or TRBD2 (5 bases each). The CDR3 consists of 16 residues. The germline CDR1 and CDR2 sequences are PRHDT and FYEKMQ (reference sequence). V dropped 5 bases and J dropped 8 bases, with 22 bases sitting between them. The CDR3 DNA reads as TGTGCCAGCAGCACCCGGGACCCCTCTTGGGCCGATGAGCAGTTCTTC. This sequence encodes CASSTRDPSWADEQFF. The full variable domain, rest sourced from reference TRBV13 and TRBJ2-1, is AAGVIQSPRHLIKEKRETATLKCYPIPRHDTVYWYQQGPGQDPQFLISFYEKMQSDKGSIPDRFSAQQFSDYHSELNMSSLELGDSALYFCASSTRDPSWADEQFFGPGTRLTVL.

The chain couples TRBV11-2 to TRBJ2-4; D possibly uses TRBD1 or TRBD2 (5 bases each). Per germline, CDR1 SGHAT and CDR2 FQNNGV. The V end lost 1 base, the J end lost 5 bases, and 9 bases lay between the germline ends. This CDR3 has 14 residues. CDR3: CASSLGLGENIQYF. The CDR3 DNA is TGTGCCAGCAGCTTAGGTTTGGGGGAAAACATTCAGTACTTC. Drawing the rest from reference TRBV11-2 and TRBJ2-4, the complete variable domain is EAGVAQSPRYKIIEKRQSVAFWCNPISGHATLYWYQQILGQGPKLLIQFQNNGVVDDSQLPKDRFSAERLKGVDSTLKIQPAKLEDSAVYLCASSLGLGENIQYFGAGTRLSVL.

DNA for the CDR3: TGTGCCAGCAGCTTAGCGGGTAACAGGGGGCATGAAGCTTTCTTT. It yields the protein CASSLAGNRGHEAFF. The chain combines TRBV7-6 with TRBJ1-1; TRBD1 agrees at 9 bases. Germline V gene data show CDR1 as SGHVS and CDR2 as FNYEAQ. The CDR3 is 15 residues long. V dropped 0 bases and J dropped 7; count of bases not matched to a gene: 6.

The V gene is TRBV12-3 or TRBV12-4, the J gene TRBJ2-1, with a weak D call TRBD2 (7 bases). CDR3 length equals 16 residues. V lost 3 bases, J lost 0 bases, and 12 bases lay in between. The CDR3 loop is CASSFGGAFSYNEQFF. The CDR3 DNA reads TGTGCCAGCAGTTTTGGGGGGGCCTTCTCCTACAATGAGCAGTTCTTC.

The V and J genes are TRBV12-3 or TRBV12-4 and TRBJ2-2, with D possibly matching TRBD1 (6 bases). Trimming removed 3 bases from V and 7 bases from J, with 15 bases in between. The CDR3 spans 15 residues. The CDR3 DNA reads as TGTGCCAGCAGTTTTAGGGACGGGACAATCGGGGAGCTGTTTTTT. Protein: CASSFRDGTIGELFF.

This clonotype was counted ten times or more. The chain carries TRBV4-1 and TRBJ1-2; weak D call: TRBD1 (5 bases). V gave up 7 bases and J gave up 1 base, with 19 bases separating them. The CDR3 has 16 amino acids. Per germline, CDR1 MGHRA and CDR2 YSYEKL. This CDR3 reads CASTLVVGTVNYGYTF. The DNA for the CDR3 is TGCGCCAGCACCCTGGTTGTCGGGACGGTTAACTATGGCTACACCTTC.

This clonotype came up many times. The chain employs TRBV10-3 and TRBJ2-5, with 9 bases aligning to TRBD1. The CDR3 spans 16 residues. With V trimmed by 3 bases and J by 2 bases, 7 bases remained unmatched. Per germline, CDR1 ENHRY and CDR2 SYGVKD. The CDR3: CAISDRDRGRQETQYF. The CDR3 region has the DNA TGTGCCATCAGTGACCGAGACAGGGGGAGACAAGAGACCCAGTACTTC.

This chain uses TRBV19 with TRBJ1-6; D is possibly TRBD1 (5 bases). From germline, CDR1 is LNHDA and CDR2 SQIVND (reference sequence). V was shortened by 3 bases and J by 0 bases, with 18 bases between the two germline ends. The length of the CDR3 is 19 residues. CDR3 nucleotides: TGTGCCAGTAGTATTTTACCGCAGGGAAAGCTCTCCTATAATTCACCCCTCCACTTT. Amino acid sequence: CASSILPQGKLSYNSPLHF.

This clonotype was recorded many times. The V and J genes are TRBV7-9 and TRBJ2-3, with 12 positions matching TRBD1. CDR1 and CDR2 (germline): SEHNR, FQNEAQ (reference sequence). Trimming cost V 5 bases and J 4 bases; bases outside gene matches: 10. This CDR3 is built from 17 residues. This chain's CDR3 is CASSPPHGTGGADTQYF. The DNA for the CDR3 is TGTGCCAGCAGCCCACCGCACGGGACAGGGGGCGCAGATACGCAGTATTTT. The variable domain in full, with the rest retrieved from reference TRBV7-9 and TRBJ2-3, is DTGVSQNPRHKITKRGQNVTFRCDPISEHNRLYWYRQTLGQGPEFLTYFQNEAQLEKSRLLSDRFSAERPKGSFSTLEIQRTEQGDSAMYLCASSPPHGTGGADTQYFGPGTRLTVL.

This clonotype was counted a few times. V gene TRBV20-1 combines with J gene TRBJ2-5, with TRBD2 matching over 7 bases. With 6 bases clipped from V and 2 bases from J, the junction kept 9 bases outside the gene matches. This CDR3 has 14 amino acids. Per germline, CDR1 DFQATT and CDR2 SNEGSKA (reference sequence). The CDR3 DNA reads as TGCAGTGCCAGCCTGGCGGGGGTTCAAGAGACCCAGTACTTC. It yields the protein CSASLAGVQETQYF.

This clonotype was detected only once. The chain is built from TRBV29-1 and TRBJ1-5; 10 nucleotides align to TRBD1. The junction had 6 bases not matched to a gene; V was cut back by 3 bases and J by 7 bases. The CDR3 has 14 residues. CDR1 SQVTM and CDR2 ANQGSEA come from the germline V gene. The chain's CDR3 is CSVEGTGVGQPQHF. CDR3 nucleotides: TGCAGCGTTGAGGGGACAGGGGTGGGACAGCCCCAGCATTTT.

This clonotype has more than one count but fewer than ten. V usage is TRBV6-5 and J usage is TRBJ2-5, with a possible D match to TRBD2 (6 bases). The CDR3 runs 15 residues. The germline CDR1 and CDR2 sequences are MNHEY and SVGAGI. V lost 5 bases and J lost 2, with 15 bases in between. The CDR3 region has the DNA TGTGCCAGCAGTCTACCCCGGGGGTCACAAGAGACCCAGTACTTC. It specifies CASSLPRGSQETQYF.

The J gene is TRBJ2-5, the V gene TRBV6-1, with 10 bases fitting TRBD2. The CDR3 length is 19 residues. Trimming took 0 bases from V and 3 from J; bases not matched to a gene: 13. Germline V gives CDR1 MNHNS, CDR2 SASEGT. The CDR3 DNA reads as TGTGCCAGCAGTGAAGCGCCAATACGAGCAAGCGGGGGGGAAGAGACCCAGTACTTC. It translates to CASSEAPIRASGGEETQYF.